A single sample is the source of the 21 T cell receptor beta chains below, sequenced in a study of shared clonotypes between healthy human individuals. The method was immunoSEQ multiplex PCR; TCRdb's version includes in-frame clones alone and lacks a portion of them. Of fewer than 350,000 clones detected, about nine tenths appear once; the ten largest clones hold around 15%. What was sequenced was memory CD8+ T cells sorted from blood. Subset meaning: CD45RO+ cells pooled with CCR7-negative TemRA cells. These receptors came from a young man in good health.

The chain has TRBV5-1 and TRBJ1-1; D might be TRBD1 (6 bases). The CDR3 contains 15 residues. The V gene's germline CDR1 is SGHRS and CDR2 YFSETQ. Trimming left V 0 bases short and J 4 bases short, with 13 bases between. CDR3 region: CASSLASGEATEAFF. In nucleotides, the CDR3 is TGCGCCAGCAGCTTGGCCTCAGGGGAGGCCACTGAAGCTTTCTTT.

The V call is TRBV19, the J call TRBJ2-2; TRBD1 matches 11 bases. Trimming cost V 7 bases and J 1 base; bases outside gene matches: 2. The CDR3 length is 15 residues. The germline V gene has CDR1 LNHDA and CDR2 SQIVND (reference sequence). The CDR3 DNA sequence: TGTGCCAGTAAGGGGACAGGGGGGAACACCGGGGAGCTGTTTTTT. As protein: CASKGTGGNTGELFF.

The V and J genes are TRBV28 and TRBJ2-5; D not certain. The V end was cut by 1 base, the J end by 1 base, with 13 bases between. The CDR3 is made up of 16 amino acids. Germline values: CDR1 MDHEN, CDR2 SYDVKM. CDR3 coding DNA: TGTGCCAGCAGTTTATCTCGGGCGGACCTCCAAGAGACCCAGTACTTC. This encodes CASSLSRADLQETQYF. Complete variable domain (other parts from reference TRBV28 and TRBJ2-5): DVKVTQSSRYLVKRTGEKVFLECVQDMDHENMFWYRQDPGLGLRLIYFSYDVKMKEKGDIPEGYSVSREKKERFSLILESASTNQTSMYLCASSLSRADLQETQYFGPGTRLLVL.

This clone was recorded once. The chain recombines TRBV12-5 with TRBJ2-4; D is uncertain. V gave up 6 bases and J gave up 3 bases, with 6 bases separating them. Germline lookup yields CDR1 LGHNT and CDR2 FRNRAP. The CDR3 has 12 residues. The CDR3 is CASGPYKNIQYF. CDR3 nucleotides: TGTGCTAGTGGACCATACAAAAACATTCAGTACTTC.

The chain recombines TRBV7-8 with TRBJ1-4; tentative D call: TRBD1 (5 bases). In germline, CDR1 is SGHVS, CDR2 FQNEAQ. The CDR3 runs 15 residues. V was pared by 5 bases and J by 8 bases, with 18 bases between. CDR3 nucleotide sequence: TGTGCCAGCAGCCCGACTGGCATTTCAGGGGAAAAACTGTTTTTT. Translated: CASSPTGISGEKLFF.

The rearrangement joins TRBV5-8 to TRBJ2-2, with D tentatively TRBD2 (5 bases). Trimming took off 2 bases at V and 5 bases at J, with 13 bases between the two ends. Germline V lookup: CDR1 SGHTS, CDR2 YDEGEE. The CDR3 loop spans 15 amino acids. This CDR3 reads CASSFAVGGTGELFF. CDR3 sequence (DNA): TGTGCCAGCAGCTTCGCGGTAGGAGGAACCGGGGAGCTGTTTTTT.

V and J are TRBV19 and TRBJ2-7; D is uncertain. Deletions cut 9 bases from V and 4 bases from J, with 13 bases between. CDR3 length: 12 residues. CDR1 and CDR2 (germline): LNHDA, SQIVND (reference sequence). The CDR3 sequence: CASAGPSYEQYF. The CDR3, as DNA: TGTGCCAGCGCCGGCCCCTCATACGAGCAGTACTTC.

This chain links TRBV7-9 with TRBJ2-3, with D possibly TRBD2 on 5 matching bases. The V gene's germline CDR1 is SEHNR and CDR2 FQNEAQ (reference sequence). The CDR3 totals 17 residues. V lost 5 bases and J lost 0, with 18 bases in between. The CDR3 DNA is TGTGCCAGCAGCCGCCAAGGACGAGGGTCTAGCACAGATACGCAGTATTTT. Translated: CASSRQGRGSSTDTQYF.

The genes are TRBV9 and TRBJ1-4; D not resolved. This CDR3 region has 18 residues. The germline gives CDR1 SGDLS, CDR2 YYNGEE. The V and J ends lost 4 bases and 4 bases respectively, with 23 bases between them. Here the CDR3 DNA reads TGTGCCAGCAGCTCCCCACCCGGCAGTACCTATATTAATGAAAAACTGTTTTTT. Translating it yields CASSSPPGSTYINEKLFF.

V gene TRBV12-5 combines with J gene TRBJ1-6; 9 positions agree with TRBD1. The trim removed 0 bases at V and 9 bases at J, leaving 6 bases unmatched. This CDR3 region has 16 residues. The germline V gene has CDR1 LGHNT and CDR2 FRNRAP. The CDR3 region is CASGLVTGTGSSPLHF. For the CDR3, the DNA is TGTGCTAGTGGTTTGGTAACCGGGACAGGGAGTTCACCCCTCCACTTT.

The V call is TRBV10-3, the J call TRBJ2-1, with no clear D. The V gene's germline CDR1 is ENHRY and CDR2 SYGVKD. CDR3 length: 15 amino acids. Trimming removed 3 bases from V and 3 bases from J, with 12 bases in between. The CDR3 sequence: CAISEELVSYNEQFF. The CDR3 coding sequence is TGTGCCATCAGTGAAGAACTGGTAAGCTACAATGAGCAGTTCTTC.

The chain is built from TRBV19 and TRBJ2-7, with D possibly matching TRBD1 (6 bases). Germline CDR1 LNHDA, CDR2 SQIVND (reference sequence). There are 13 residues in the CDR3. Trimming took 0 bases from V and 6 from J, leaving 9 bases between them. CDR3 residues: CASSIDRGREQYF. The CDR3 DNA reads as TGTGCCAGTAGTATAGACAGGGGACGCGAGCAGTACTTC.

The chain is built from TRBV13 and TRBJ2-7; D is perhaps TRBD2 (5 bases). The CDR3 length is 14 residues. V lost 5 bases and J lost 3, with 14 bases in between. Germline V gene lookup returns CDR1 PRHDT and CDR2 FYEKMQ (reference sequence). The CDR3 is CASSASGPLYEQYF. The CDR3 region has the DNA TGTGCCAGCAGCGCCAGCGGTCCCCTCTACGAGCAGTACTTC.

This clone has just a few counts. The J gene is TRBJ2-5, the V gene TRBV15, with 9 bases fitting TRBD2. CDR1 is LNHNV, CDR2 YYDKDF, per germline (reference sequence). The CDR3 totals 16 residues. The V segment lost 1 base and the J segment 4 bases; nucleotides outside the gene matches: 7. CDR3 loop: CATSRVPAGGRETQYF. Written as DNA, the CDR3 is TGTGCCACCAGCAGAGTACCAGCGGGAGGTCGAGAGACCCAGTACTTC.

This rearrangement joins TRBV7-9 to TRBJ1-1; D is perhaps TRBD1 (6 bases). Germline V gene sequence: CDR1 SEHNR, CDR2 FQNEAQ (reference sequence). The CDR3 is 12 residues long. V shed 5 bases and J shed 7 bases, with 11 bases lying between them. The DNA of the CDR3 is TGTGCCAGCAGCACCGGACAGAATGAAGCTTTCTTT. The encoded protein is CASSTGQNEAFF. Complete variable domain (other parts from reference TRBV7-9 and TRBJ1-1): DTGVSQNPRHKITKRGQNVTFRCDPISEHNRLYWYRQTLGQGPEFLTYFQNEAQLEKSRLLSDRFSAERPKGSFSTLEIQRTEQGDSAMYLCASSTGQNEAFFGQGTRLTVV.

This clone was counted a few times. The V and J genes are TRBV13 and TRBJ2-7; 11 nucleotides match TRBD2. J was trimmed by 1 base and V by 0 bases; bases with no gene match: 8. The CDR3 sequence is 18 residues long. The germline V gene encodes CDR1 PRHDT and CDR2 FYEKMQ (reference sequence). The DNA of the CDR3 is TGTGCCAGCAGCTTAGGCCGACTAGCGGGAAGTGTTTCCTACGAGCAGTACTTC. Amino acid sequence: CASSLGRLAGSVSYEQYF. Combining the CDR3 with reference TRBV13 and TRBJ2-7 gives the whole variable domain AAGVIQSPRHLIKEKRETATLKCYPIPRHDTVYWYQQGPGQDPQFLISFYEKMQSDKGSIPDRFSAQQFSDYHSELNMSSLELGDSALYFCASSLGRLAGSVSYEQYFGPGTRLTVT.

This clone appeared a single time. The DNA for the CDR3 is TGTGCCAGCAGCTATTGGGACGAGCAGTACTTC. Amino acid sequence: CASSYWDEQYF. The chain is built from TRBV7-2 and TRBJ2-7, with no clear D. Trimming took 4 bases from V and 5 from J, leaving 6 bases between them. In germline, CDR1 is SGHTA, CDR2 FQGNSA. There are 11 residues in the CDR3. The complete variable domain, with remaining parts taken from reference TRBV7-2 and TRBJ2-7, reads GAGVSQSPSNKVTEKGKDVELRCDPISGHTALYWYRQSLGQGLEFLIYFQGNSAPDKSGLPSDRFSAERTGGSVSTLTIQRTQQEDSAVYLCASSYWDEQYFGPGTRLTVT.

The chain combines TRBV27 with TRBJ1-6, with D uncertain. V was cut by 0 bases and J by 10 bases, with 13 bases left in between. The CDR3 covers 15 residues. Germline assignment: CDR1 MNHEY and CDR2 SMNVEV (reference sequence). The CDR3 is CASSLSHGDGSPLHF. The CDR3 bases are TGTGCCAGCAGTTTATCACACGGGGATGGGTCACCCCTCCACTTT.

The CDR3 DNA follows: TGTGCCAGCAGCTTGGGGACGGCTAACTATGGCTACACCTTC. It specifies CASSLGTANYGYTF. The chain uses TRBV7-9 and TRBJ1-2; possible D gene TRBD1, 5 bases. This CDR3 contains 14 residues. Trimming removed 3 bases at V and 0 bases at J, with 8 bases between. Germline CDR1 SEHNR, CDR2 FQNEAQ (reference sequence).

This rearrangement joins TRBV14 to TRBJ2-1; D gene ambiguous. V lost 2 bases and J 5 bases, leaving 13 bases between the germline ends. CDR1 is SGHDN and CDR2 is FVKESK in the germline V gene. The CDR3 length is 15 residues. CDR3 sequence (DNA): TGTGCCAGCAGCCAAATCGTGACGGTGAACAATGAGCAGTTCTTC. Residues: CASSQIVTVNNEQFF. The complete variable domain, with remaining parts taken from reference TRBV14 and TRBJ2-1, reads EAGVTQFPSHSVIEKGQTVTLRCDPISGHDNLYWYRRVMGKEIKFLLHFVKESKQDESGMPNNRFLAERTGGTYSTLKVQPAELEDSGVYFCASSQIVTVNNEQFFGPGTRLTVL.

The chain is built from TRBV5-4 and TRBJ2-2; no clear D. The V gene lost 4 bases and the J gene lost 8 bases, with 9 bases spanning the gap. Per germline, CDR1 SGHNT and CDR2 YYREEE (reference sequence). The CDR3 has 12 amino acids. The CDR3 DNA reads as TGTGCCAGCAGCCCCTCTGTAGGGGAGCTGTTTTTT. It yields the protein CASSPSVGELFF.